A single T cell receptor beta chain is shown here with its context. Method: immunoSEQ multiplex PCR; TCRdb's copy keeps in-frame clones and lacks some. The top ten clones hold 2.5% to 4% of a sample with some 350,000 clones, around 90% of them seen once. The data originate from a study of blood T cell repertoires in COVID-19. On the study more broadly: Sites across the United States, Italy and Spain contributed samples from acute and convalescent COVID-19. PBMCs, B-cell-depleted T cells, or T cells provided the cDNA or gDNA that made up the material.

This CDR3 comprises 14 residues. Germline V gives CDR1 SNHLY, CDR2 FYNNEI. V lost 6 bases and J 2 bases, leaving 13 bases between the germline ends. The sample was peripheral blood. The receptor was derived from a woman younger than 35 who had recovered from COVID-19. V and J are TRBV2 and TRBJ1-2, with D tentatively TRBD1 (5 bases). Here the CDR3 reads CASRGKGLNYGYTF. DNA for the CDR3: TGTGCCAGCAGGGGAAAGGGGTTAAACTATGGCTACACCTTC. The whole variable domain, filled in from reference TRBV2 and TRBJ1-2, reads EPEVTQTPSHQVTQMGQEVILRCVPISNHLYFYWYRQILGQKVEFLVSFYNNEISEKSEIFDDQFSVERPDGSNFTLKIRSTKLEDSAMYFCASRGKGLNYGYTFGSGTRLTVV.